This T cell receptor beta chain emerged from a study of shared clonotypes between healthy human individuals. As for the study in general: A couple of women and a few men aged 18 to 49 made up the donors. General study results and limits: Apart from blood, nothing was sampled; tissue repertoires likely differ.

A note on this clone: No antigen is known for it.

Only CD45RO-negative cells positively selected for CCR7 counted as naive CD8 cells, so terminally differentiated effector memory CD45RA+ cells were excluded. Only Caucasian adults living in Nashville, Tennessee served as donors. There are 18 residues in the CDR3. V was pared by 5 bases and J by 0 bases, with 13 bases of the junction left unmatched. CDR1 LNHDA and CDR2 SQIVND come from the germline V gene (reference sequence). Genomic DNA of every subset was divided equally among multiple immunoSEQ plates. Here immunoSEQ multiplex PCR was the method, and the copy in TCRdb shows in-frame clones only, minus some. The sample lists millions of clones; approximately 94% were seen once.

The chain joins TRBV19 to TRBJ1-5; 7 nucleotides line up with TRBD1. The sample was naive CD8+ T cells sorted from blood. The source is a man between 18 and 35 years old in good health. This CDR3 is CASSPKQGRAFSNQPQHF. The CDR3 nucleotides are TGTGCCAGTAGTCCAAAACAGGGGAGGGCTTTTAGCAATCAGCCCCAGCATTTT. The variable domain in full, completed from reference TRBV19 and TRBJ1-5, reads DGGITQSPKYLFRKEGQNVTLSCEQNLNHDAMYWYRQDPGQGLRLIYYSQIVNDFQKGDIAEGYSVSREKKESFPLTVTSAQKNPTAFYLCASSPKQGRAFSNQPQHFGDGTRLSIL.